The rows below give T cell receptor beta chains drawn from one sample of a study of shared clonotypes between healthy human individuals. TCRdb keeps only in-frame clones here, not all; method: immunoSEQ multiplex PCR. The repertoire has some 2 million clones, approximately 95% of them found once; the top ten carry 0.13%. Sequencing was performed on naive CD4+ T cells sorted from blood. These receptors originate from a man in his late teens or twenties in good health. Each CDR3 is given with its conserved first and last residue. The D gene is left open where the match is weak. Clone sizes are given selectively: once, few, many, or a class where the clone is expanded.

v_gene: TRBV10-2; j_gene: TRBJ2-7; d_gene: .; abundance: .; CDR3aa: CASSDRASSYEQYF; CDR3nt: TGCGCCAGCAGTGACAGGGCTTCATCCTACGAGCAGTACTTC
v_gene: TRBV5-1; j_gene: TRBJ1-2; d_gene: TRBD1; abundance: .; CDR3aa: CASSGTTGRGYTF; CDR3nt: TGCGCCAGCAGCGGAACGACAGGGAGAGGCTACACCTTC
v_gene: TRBV5-1; j_gene: TRBJ1-4; d_gene: .; abundance: .; CDR3aa: CASSLAPGPNEKLFF; CDR3nt: TGCGCCAGCAGCTTGGCTCCAGGGCCTAATGAAAAACTGTTTTTT
v_gene: TRBV11-2; j_gene: TRBJ2-5; d_gene: .; abundance: once; CDR3aa: CASSQDRLETQYF; CDR3nt: TGTGCCAGCAGCCAAGACAGGCTGGAGACCCAGTACTTC
v_gene: TRBV30; j_gene: TRBJ2-7; d_gene: .; abundance: .; CDR3aa: CAWNGAGSYEQYF; CDR3nt: TGTGCCTGGAACGGGGCCGGCTCCTACGAGCAGTACTTC
v_gene: TRBV23-1; j_gene: TRBJ2-7; d_gene: .; abundance: .; CDR3aa: CASSGYEEQYF; CDR3nt: TGCGCCAGCAGTGGATACGAAGAGCAGTACTTC
v_gene: TRBV19; j_gene: TRBJ2-1; d_gene: TRBD1; abundance: .; CDR3aa: CASPGQIYNEQFF; CDR3nt: TGTGCCAGCCCGGGACAGATCTACAATGAGCAGTTCTTC
v_gene: TRBV30; j_gene: TRBJ2-5; d_gene: TRBD1; abundance: once; CDR3aa: CAWSVQGKTQYF; CDR3nt: TGTGCCTGGAGTGTACAGGGGAAGACCCAGTACTTC
v_gene: TRBV27; j_gene: TRBJ2-7; d_gene: .; abundance: .; CDR3aa: CASSAGTRVDEQYF; CDR3nt: TGTGCCAGCAGCGCCGGGACGAGGGTTGACGAGCAGTACTTC
v_gene: TRBV30; j_gene: TRBJ1-6; d_gene: .; abundance: .; CDR3aa: CAWVGEYNSPLHF; CDR3nt: TGTGCCTGGGTGGGGGAGTATAATTCACCCCTCCACTTT
v_gene: TRBV6-5; j_gene: TRBJ1-6; d_gene: TRBD1; abundance: .; CDR3aa: CASSYLGTGNSPLHF; CDR3nt: TGTGCCAGCAGTTACCTCGGGACAGGAAATTCACCCCTCCACTTT
v_gene: TRBV19; j_gene: TRBJ1-2; d_gene: .; abundance: .; CDR3aa: CASSTNSPSIFGYTF; CDR3nt: TGTGCCAGTAGTACCAACAGCCCGTCCATATTTGGCTACACCTTC
v_gene: TRBV2; j_gene: TRBJ2-7; d_gene: .; abundance: .; CDR3aa: CASSEAVRVPYEQYF; CDR3nt: TGTGCCAGCAGTGAAGCGGTTAGGGTGCCCTACGAGCAGTACTTC
v_gene: TRBV6-5; j_gene: TRBJ1-5; d_gene: .; abundance: .; CDR3aa: CASSQNSNQPQHF; CDR3nt: TGTGCCAGCAGTCAAAATAGCAATCAGCCCCAGCATTTT
v_gene: TRBV25-1; j_gene: TRBJ1-1; d_gene: .; abundance: .; CDR3aa: CASSVYSGGSNTEAFF; CDR3nt: TGTGCCAGCAGTGTATACTCCGGGGGATCGAACACTGAAGCTTTCTTT
v_gene: TRBV18; j_gene: TRBJ2-2; d_gene: .; abundance: .; CDR3aa: CASSPLRGDTGELFF; CDR3nt: TGTGCCAGCTCACCACTGCGAGGGGACACCGGGGAGCTGTTTTTT
v_gene: TRBV6-4; j_gene: TRBJ2-7; d_gene: TRBD1; abundance: once; CDR3aa: CASSDSEDGQGGSYEQYF; CDR3nt: TGTGCCAGCAGTGATTCGGAAGATGGACAGGGGGGTTCCTACGAGCAGTACTTC
v_gene: TRBV7-2; j_gene: TRBJ1-5; d_gene: .; abundance: .; CDR3aa: CASSLRGYQPQHF; CDR3nt: TGTGCCAGCAGCTTACGTGGGTATCAGCCCCAGCATTTT
v_gene: TRBV7-9; j_gene: TRBJ2-7; d_gene: .; abundance: .; CDR3aa: CASSLVWGNEQYF; CDR3nt: TGTGCCAGCAGCTTAGTGTGGGGGAACGAGCAGTACTTC
v_gene: TRBV7-2; j_gene: TRBJ2-7; d_gene: TRBD1; abundance: .; CDR3aa: CASSFHGTGEQYF; CDR3nt: TGTGCCAGCAGCTTCCACGGGACAGGAGAGCAGTACTTC
v_gene: TRBV18; j_gene: TRBJ2-3; d_gene: .; abundance: .; CDR3aa: CASSTDTQYF; CDR3nt: TGTGCCAGCTCAACAGATACGCAGTATTTT
v_gene: TRBV6-6; j_gene: TRBJ1-2; d_gene: .; abundance: .; CDR3aa: CASSYGGRLANYGYTF; CDR3nt: TGTGCCAGCAGTTACGGAGGCAGGTTAGCTAACTATGGCTACACCTTC
v_gene: TRBV5-1; j_gene: TRBJ2-1; d_gene: .; abundance: .; CDR3aa: CASTEGLDNEQFF; CDR3nt: TGCGCCAGCACGGAGGGGCTCGACAATGAGCAGTTCTTC
v_gene: TRBV18; j_gene: TRBJ1-5; d_gene: TRBD1; abundance: few; CDR3aa: CASSLDRGNQPQHF; CDR3nt: TGTGCCAGCTCACTCGACAGGGGCAATCAGCCCCAGCATTTT
v_gene: TRBV29-1; j_gene: TRBJ2-3; d_gene: .; abundance: .; CDR3aa: CSVGGLVSSTDTQYF; CDR3nt: TGCAGCGTGGGTGGTCTCGTATCTAGCACAGATACGCAGTATTTT
v_gene: TRBV18; j_gene: TRBJ2-3; d_gene: .; abundance: .; CDR3aa: CASSPLGPGGRGTDTQYF; CDR3nt: TGTGCCAGCTCACCACTGGGACCCGGGGGAAGGGGCACAGATACGCAGTATTTT
v_gene: TRBV7-7; j_gene: TRBJ2-2; d_gene: TRBD2; abundance: .; CDR3aa: CASSPGGRLTGELFF; CDR3nt: TGTGCTAGCAGCCCGGGAGGGCGACTCACCGGGGAGCTGTTTTTT
v_gene: TRBV7-2; j_gene: TRBJ1-1; d_gene: .; abundance: .; CDR3aa: CASRETFPDTEAFF; CDR3nt: TGTGCCAGCAGGGAGACTTTCCCTGACACTGAAGCTTTCTTT
v_gene: TRBV7-2; j_gene: TRBJ2-1; d_gene: TRBD2; abundance: once; CDR3aa: CASSLGGTSGSRNEQFF; CDR3nt: TGTGCCAGCAGCTTAGGAGGGACTAGCGGGAGTAGGAATGAGCAGTTCTTC
v_gene: TRBV10-3; j_gene: TRBJ1-5; d_gene: TRBD1; abundance: .; CDR3aa: CAISELAPGGRQPQHF; CDR3nt: TGTGCCATCAGTGAGTTAGCTCCAGGGGGCCGGCAGCCCCAGCATTTT
v_gene: TRBV7-3; j_gene: TRBJ2-3; d_gene: .; abundance: .; CDR3aa: CASSAGTSTDTQYF; CDR3nt: TGTGCCAGCAGCGCCGGGACTAGCACAGATACGCAGTATTTT
v_gene: TRBV6-5; j_gene: TRBJ2-3; d_gene: TRBD1; abundance: .; CDR3aa: CASTNTGQGAPTQYF; CDR3nt: TGTGCCAGCACCAATACGGGACAGGGGGCTCCTACGCAGTATTTT
v_gene: TRBV10-3; j_gene: TRBJ2-2; d_gene: .; abundance: .; CDR3aa: CAISDKENTGELFF; CDR3nt: TGTGCCATCAGTGATAAGGAGAACACCGGGGAGCTGTTTTTT
v_gene: TRBV12-5; j_gene: TRBJ2-3; d_gene: .; abundance: .; CDR3aa: CASGSRGIASTDTQYF; CDR3nt: TGTGCTAGTGGAAGCAGGGGAATCGCTAGCACAGATACGCAGTATTTT
v_gene: TRBV6-5; j_gene: TRBJ2-5; d_gene: TRBD2; abundance: .; CDR3aa: CASSYSGGQETQYF; CDR3nt: TGTGCCAGCAGTTACAGCGGGGGGCAAGAGACCCAGTACTTC
v_gene: TRBV6-5; j_gene: TRBJ2-1; d_gene: .; abundance: .; CDR3aa: CASSYREEGYEQFF; CDR3nt: TGTGCCAGCAGTTACAGGGAAGAAGGGTATGAGCAGTTCTTC
v_gene: TRBV19; j_gene: TRBJ2-3; d_gene: .; abundance: .; CDR3aa: CASSIQAADTQYF; CDR3nt: TGTGCCAGTAGTATTCAGGCAGCAGATACGCAGTATTTT
v_gene: TRBV6-5; j_gene: TRBJ2-7; d_gene: .; abundance: .; CDR3aa: CASSYHGSYEQYF; CDR3nt: TGTGCCAGCAGTTATCACGGGAGCTACGAGCAGTACTTC
v_gene: TRBV11-2; j_gene: TRBJ1-6; d_gene: TRBD1; abundance: .; CDR3aa: CASSETSNGTVLLNSPLHF; CDR3nt: TGTGCCAGCAGCGAAACCAGTAATGGGACAGTCCTTCTAAATTCACCCCTCCACTTT
v_gene: TRBV6-1; j_gene: TRBJ2-5; d_gene: .; abundance: .; CDR3aa: CASSDRQLKEVTQYF; CDR3nt: TGTGCCAGCAGTGACCGACAGTTGAAGGAGGTAACCCAGTACTTC
v_gene: TRBV6-1; j_gene: TRBJ1-2; d_gene: TRBD1; abundance: .; CDR3aa: CASKGQGARGYTF; CDR3nt: TGTGCCAGCAAAGGACAGGGGGCGAGGGGCTACACCTTC
v_gene: TRBV27; j_gene: TRBJ2-2; d_gene: .; abundance: .; CDR3aa: CASSLSAVGELFF; CDR3nt: TGTGCCAGCAGTTTATCGGCCGTGGGGGAGCTGTTTTTT
v_gene: TRBV18; j_gene: TRBJ1-2; d_gene: .; abundance: .; CDR3aa: CASSPPNGNYGYTF; CDR3nt: TGTGCCAGCTCACCACCGAACGGTAACTATGGCTACACCTTC
v_gene: TRBV2; j_gene: TRBJ1-2; d_gene: .; abundance: .; CDR3aa: CASSDSLGGGYTF; CDR3nt: TGTGCCAGCAGTGACTCCTTGGGAGGTGGCTACACCTTC
v_gene: TRBV19; j_gene: TRBJ2-5; d_gene: .; abundance: once; CDR3aa: CASSIATGRQETQYF; CDR3nt: TGTGCCAGTAGTATAGCAACAGGGCGACAAGAGACCCAGTACTTC
v_gene: TRBV7-2; j_gene: TRBJ1-6; d_gene: .; abundance: .; CDR3aa: CASSLAQKNSPLHF; CDR3nt: TGTGCCAGCAGCTTAGCGCAGAAGAATTCACCCCTCCACTTT
v_gene: TRBV7-8; j_gene: TRBJ2-7; d_gene: .; abundance: .; CDR3aa: CASSLSQGREQYF; CDR3nt: TGTGCCAGCAGCTTAAGCCAGGGACGCGAGCAGTACTTC
v_gene: TRBV5-1; j_gene: TRBJ2-7; d_gene: TRBD1; abundance: .; CDR3aa: CASSLSRQGSHEQYF; CDR3nt: TGCGCCAGCAGCTTGTCCCGACAGGGTTCCCACGAGCAGTACTTC
v_gene: TRBV7-3; j_gene: TRBJ1-1; d_gene: .; abundance: .; CDR3aa: CASSLQGDTEAFF; CDR3nt: TGTGCCAGCAGCTTACAAGGAGACACTGAAGCTTTCTTT
v_gene: TRBV29-1; j_gene: TRBJ1-5; d_gene: .; abundance: .; CDR3aa: CSVKDSSNQPQHF; CDR3nt: TGCAGCGTTAAGGACAGTAGCAATCAGCCCCAGCATTTT
v_gene: TRBV28; j_gene: TRBJ1-6; d_gene: .; abundance: once; CDR3aa: CASSFPTQVNNSPLHF; CDR3nt: TGTGCCAGCAGTTTCCCCACGCAGGTGAATAATTCACCCCTCCACTTT
v_gene: TRBV5-4; j_gene: TRBJ2-7; d_gene: .; abundance: .; CDR3aa: CASSPEGGVVRYEQYF; CDR3nt: TGTGCCAGCAGCCCCGAGGGGGGGGTCGTTAGATACGAGCAGTACTTC
v_gene: TRBV6-6; j_gene: TRBJ2-3; d_gene: TRBD2; abundance: .; CDR3aa: CASKTSGGTDTQYF; CDR3nt: TGTGCCAGCAAGACTAGCGGAGGCACAGATACGCAGTATTTT